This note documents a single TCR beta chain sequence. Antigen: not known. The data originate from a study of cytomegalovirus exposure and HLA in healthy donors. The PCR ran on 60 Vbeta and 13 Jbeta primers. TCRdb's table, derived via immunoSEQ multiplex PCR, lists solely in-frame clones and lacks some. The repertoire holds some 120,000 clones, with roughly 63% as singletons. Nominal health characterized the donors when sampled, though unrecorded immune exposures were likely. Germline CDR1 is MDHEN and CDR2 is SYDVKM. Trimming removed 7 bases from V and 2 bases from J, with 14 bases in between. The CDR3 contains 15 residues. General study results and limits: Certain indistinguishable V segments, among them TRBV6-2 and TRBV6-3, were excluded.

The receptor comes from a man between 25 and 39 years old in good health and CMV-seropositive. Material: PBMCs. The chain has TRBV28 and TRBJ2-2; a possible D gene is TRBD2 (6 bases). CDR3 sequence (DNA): TGTGCCAGCACCGTTTTGGGACTCAACACCGGGGAGCTGTTTTTT. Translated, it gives CASTVLGLNTGELFF.